This note documents a single T cell receptor (beta chain) sequence. Its target is not known. This CDR3 is built from 16 residues. The germline V gene encodes CDR1 DFQATT and CDR2 SNEGSKA (reference sequence). Trimming at V came to 6 bases and at J to 1 base, leaving 13 bases not matched to a gene. These data come from a study of CD8 T cells in ankylosing spondylitis. TCRdb ran MiXCR on the 5' RACE reads and lists one entry per CDR3 protein. The table lists hundreds of thousands of distinct CDR3 sequences, 25% to 30% of them singletons. Study outcomes and limitations: Disease-linked clones proved CD8+ and comparatively uncommon in peripheral blood. Made up of about eight highly homologous variants, a TCR beta motif appeared characteristic of ankylosing spondylitis blood.

This receptor was identified in a male donor with ankylosing spondylitis. The sequencing sample was made of blood, either unsorted or a sorted T cell fraction (not recorded which). The rearrangement uses TRBV20-1 and TRBJ2-5, with TRBD2 matching over 8 bases. CDR3 sequence: CSARGGTSASQETQYF. In DNA, the CDR3 is TGCAGTGCCCGGGGGGGAACTAGCGCCTCCCAAGAGACCCAGTACTTC.